Listed below are T cell receptor beta chains from one sample, sequenced in a study of identical twins. TCRdb re-called the 5' RACE reads through MiXCR, storing one row per CDR3 protein. The sample yields some 1,600,000 distinct CDR3 sequences, about 30% seen once. Sequencing was done on a sample of cord blood. These receptors were taken from a newborn girl in good health. The CDR3 runs from the conserved cysteine through the conserved F or W. D genes are given only for firm matches. Some rows have no size entry. The others give once, few or many, or a class for an expanded clone.

V	D	size	J	length	DNA	CDR3
TRBV6-2/TRBV6-3	TRBD1	few	TRBJ1-5	16	TGTGCCACCGTCAGGGGGATCCCATATAGCAATCAGCCCCAGCATTTT	CATVRGIPYSNQPQHF
TRBV5-5	-	many	TRBJ2-6	13	TGTGCCAGCAGTCCTCCTGGGGCCAACGTCCTGACTTTC	CASSPPGANVLTF
TRBV21-1	-	many	TRBJ2-4	18	TGTGCCAGCAGCTACCGGGACAGGGGGCAAGGAATGGAAAACATTCAGTACTTC	CASSYRDRGQGMENIQYF
TRBV4-2	TRBD1	few	TRBJ1-2	15	TGTGCCAGCAGCCAGGGACAGCCTAGGGCCTATGGCTACACCTTC	CASSQGQPRAYGYTF
TRBV20-1	-	-	TRBJ2-7	14	TGCAGTGCTAGAGCCCCAGGGCCTTACTACGAGCAGTACTTC	CSARAPGPYYEQYF
TRBV10-2	-	many	TRBJ1-2	15	TGCGCCAGCAGTGAGCCCAGGGTTTCCCTGTATGGCTACACCTTC	CASSEPRVSLYGYTF
TRBV5-1	-	-	TRBJ2-7	13	TGCGCCGGCAGCTTGGTAGCCGGTTACGAGCAGTACTTC	CAGSLVAGYEQYF
TRBV6-1	-	-	TRBJ2-2	13	TGTGCCAGCAGTTTTACAGGGTCCGGGGAGCTGTTTTTT	CASSFTGSGELFF
TRBV10-3	TRBD1	-	TRBJ1-5	13	TGTGCCATCGGGACAGGGCTCAATCAGCCCCAGCATTTT	CAIGTGLNQPQHF
TRBV28	TRBD2	-	TRBJ2-4	16	TGTGCCAGCGGTGCTCCTAGCGGGAGTGCCAAAAACATTCAGTACTTC	CASGAPSGSAKNIQYF
TRBV6-2/TRBV6-3	TRBD2	-	TRBJ2-5	15	TGTGCCAGCAGTCGGACCGGGACTAGCATGGAGACCCAGTACTTC	CASSRTGTSMETQYF
TRBV20-1	TRBD2	-	TRBJ2-7	16	TGCAGTGCTAGAGATCAGCTAGCGGGCCTCTCCTACGAGCAGTACTTC	CSARDQLAGLSYEQYF
TRBV12-3/TRBV12-4	TRBD1	few	TRBJ1-4	16	TGTGCCAGCAGGGCGACAGGGGCAGTGGGGAATGAAAAACTGTTTTTT	CASRATGAVGNEKLFF
TRBV5-1	-	-	TRBJ1-5	18	TGCGCCAGCAGCTTGGAGGACAGAGGGATAGATAGCAATCAGCCCCAGCATTTT	CASSLEDRGIDSNQPQHF
TRBV7-9	TRBD2	few	TRBJ2-7	17	TGTGCCAGCAGCTTTCTTCGTGGAGCGGGGGGGACCTACGAGCAGTACTTC	CASSFLRGAGGTYEQYF
TRBV7-9	TRBD1	few	TRBJ1-1	16	TGTGCCAGCAGCCGACAGGGGGCCCTCGGGAACACTGAAGCTTTCTTT	CASSRQGALGNTEAFF
TRBV2	-	-	TRBJ2-3	14	TGTGCCAGCAGTGTTTTTAGGATGGCAGGTACGCAGTATTTT	CASSVFRMAGTQYF
TRBV4-1	TRBD2	many	TRBJ2-1	16	TGCGCCAGCAGTCCGAGCGGGGGGGTCTCCTACAATGAGCAGTTCTTC	CASSPSGGVSYNEQFF
TRBV12-3/TRBV12-4	-	many	TRBJ1-2	14	TGTGCCAGCAGTTTAGGGGACGGAGCCTATGGCTACACCTTC	CASSLGDGAYGYTF
TRBV20-1	-	-	TRBJ1-2	13	TGCAGTGCTCCCGGGACGGCTGACTATGGCTACACCTTC	CSAPGTADYGYTF
TRBV27	TRBD2	-	TRBJ2-5	17	TGTGCCAGCAGTTTATCGTACCCTCTAGCGGGGCAAGAGACCCAGTACTTC	CASSLSYPLAGQETQYF
TRBV10-3	TRBD2	-	TRBJ2-1	16	TGTGCCATCAGTGAGCCGTCTAGCGGGGGAGAGGATGAGCAGTTCTTC	CAISEPSSGGEDEQFF
TRBV7-2	TRBD2	many	TRBJ2-3	14	TGTGCCAGCAGCTTTGCTAGCGGCTTTCATACGCAGTATTTT	CASSFASGFHTQYF
TRBV3-1	TRBD2	-	TRBJ2-2	16	TGTGCCAGCAGCCATCTAGCGGGAGGGAACACCGGGGAGCTGTTTTTT	CASSHLAGGNTGELFF
TRBV28	-	-	TRBJ2-5	17	TGTGCCAGCAGTTTCCCAGCTAGGGGCGGGTTTGGAGAGACCCAGTACTTC	CASSFPARGGFGETQYF
TRBV27	-	-	TRBJ1-1	14	TGTGCCAGCAGTACGGGACTGCTGAACACTGAAGCTTTCTTT	CASSTGLLNTEAFF
TRBV5-6	-	-	TRBJ2-3	12	TGTGCCAGCAGGATACTAGGGGATACGCAGTATTTT	CASRILGDTQYF
TRBV4-2	-	-	TRBJ2-3	15	TGTGCCAGCAGGTTAGATGCCGGGAGCACAGATACGCAGTATTTT	CASRLDAGSTDTQYF
TRBV20-1	-	many	TRBJ2-1	11	TGCAGTGCTAGCCAGTACCATGAGCAGTTCTTC	CSASQYHEQFF
TRBV27	-	many	TRBJ2-7	12	TGTGCCAGCAGACCGAGCTCCTACGAGCAGTACTTC	CASRPSSYEQYF
TRBV10-3	-	-	TRBJ2-5	11	TGTGCCGCACAGACCAGTAAAGTGCAGTACTTC	CAAQTSKVQYF
TRBV11-2	-	few	TRBJ1-1	16	TGTGCCAGCAGCCAATTACCGGGACGGAAGAACACTGAAGCTTTCTTT	CASSQLPGRKNTEAFF
TRBV5-1	-	few	TRBJ2-7	13	TGCGCCAGCAGTAACCGACAGACCTACGAGCAGTACTTC	CASSNRQTYEQYF
TRBV6-5	-	-	TRBJ2-7	13	TGTGCCACTACAAGGGGGGGTGCCTACGAGCAGTACTTC	CATTRGGAYEQYF
TRBV28	-	few	TRBJ2-7	14	TGTGCCAGCAGCAGACAGGAGCCCCCGGGCGAGCAGTACTTC	CASSRQEPPGEQYF
TRBV3-1	-	few	TRBJ1-1	13	TGTGCCAGCAGCCATCAGATGAACACTGAAGCTTTCTTT	CASSHQMNTEAFF
TRBV6-1	-	-	TRBJ2-1	16	TGTGCCAGCAGCCAAAGAGTAGTTGCAGTCGACAATGAGCAGTTCTTC	CASSQRVVAVDNEQFF